A single TCR beta chain is shown here with its context. Germline lookup yields CDR1 MNHEY and CDR2 SMNVEV (reference sequence). CDR3 length: 17 residues. V dropped 3 bases and J dropped 1; count of bases not matched to a gene: 11. The data are from a study of T cell changes during pregnancy in multiple sclerosis. The assay was immunoSEQ multiplex PCR, and TCRdb's table has in-frame clones only and misses some. The sample records tens of thousands of clones, about 91% being singletons. The chain has TRBV27 and TRBJ2-7, with 8 nucleotides matching TRBD2. The sample in question was CD4+ T cells from peripheral blood mononuclear cells, obtained in the second trimester of pregnancy. The receptor was derived from a female donor in good health, enrolled as a control in a pregnancy study. The CDR3 region is CASSFDGRALGSYEQYF. CDR3 DNA: TGTGCCAGCAGTTTCGACGGGAGGGCCCTCGGATCCTACGAGCAGTACTTC.